These T cell receptor beta chains were read from a single sample in a study of shared clonotypes between healthy human individuals. This table comes from immunoSEQ multiplex PCR, and its TCRdb copy is limited to in-frame clones, with some not included. Found here are nearly 500,000 clones, 76% of them singletons; the top ten hold over 10%. The sample was PBMCs. The origin of the receptors is a woman in her forties in good health. Some clones in this sample may be carry-over from other donors' samples. The CDR3 runs from the conserved cysteine through the conserved F or W. Each record gives: J gene, clone size, V gene, D gene, CDR3 DNA, CDR3 protein. The D gene is left open where the match is weak. Clone size is shown for a subset of rows, as once, few, many or a class of expanded clone.

J: TRBJ2-3; size: -; V: TRBV28; D: -; DNA: TGTGCCAGCAGTTTATTCGGGAGCACAGATACGCAGTATTTT; CDR3: CASSLFGSTDTQYF
J: TRBJ2-2; size: few; V: TRBV4-1; D: -; DNA: TGCGCCAGCAGCCAAGATGGGGGCGCGAACACCGGGGAGCTGTTTTTT; CDR3: CASSQDGGANTGELFF
J: TRBJ2-1; size: once; V: TRBV7-2; D: TRBD2; DNA: TGTGCCAGCAGCTTAGGTCCGACTAGCCCTAGAAATGAGCAGTTCTTC; CDR3: CASSLGPTSPRNEQFF
J: TRBJ1-3; size: -; V: TRBV28; D: TRBD1; DNA: TGTGCCAGCAGCCATGGGACAGGGCCTGGAAACACCATATATTTT; CDR3: CASSHGTGPGNTIYF
J: TRBJ2-5; size: -; V: TRBV6-5; D: -; DNA: TGTGCCAGCACCTCGCGGGTCCAAGAGACCCAGTACTTC; CDR3: CASTSRVQETQYF
J: TRBJ1-3; size: -; V: TRBV15; D: TRBD1; DNA: TGTGCCACCAGCCGGGACAGGGGCCAAGACACCATATATTTT; CDR3: CATSRDRGQDTIYF
J: TRBJ1-5; size: -; V: TRBV7-9; D: -; DNA: TGTGCCAGCAGCTTAGCGGGAAGTCAGCCCCAGCATTTT; CDR3: CASSLAGSQPQHF
J: TRBJ2-7; size: -; V: TRBV5-4; D: TRBD1; DNA: TGTGCCAGCAGCTTGTTCGCCAGGGGGCTTTGGGGCGAGCAGTACTTC; CDR3: CASSLFARGLWGEQYF
J: TRBJ2-1; size: -; V: TRBV28; D: TRBD2; DNA: TGTGCCAGCAGTTTTCTGGGACTAAGCTCCTACAATGAGCAGTTCTTC; CDR3: CASSFLGLSSYNEQFF
J: TRBJ2-3; size: -; V: TRBV2; D: TRBD2; DNA: TGTGCCAGCAGTGAACTCCTAGCGGCTAGCACAGATACGCAGTATTTT; CDR3: CASSELLAASTDTQYF
J: TRBJ2-1; size: many; V: TRBV7-9; D: TRBD2; DNA: TGTGCCAGCAGTTATCGGACTAGCGGGAGAGATGAGCAGTTCTTC; CDR3: CASSYRTSGRDEQFF
J: TRBJ2-7; size: -; V: TRBV27; D: TRBD2; DNA: TGTGCCAGCAGTTCCTTCGCGGGAGGGACCTACGAGCAGTACTTC; CDR3: CASSSFAGGTYEQYF
J: TRBJ2-1; size: once; V: TRBV19; D: -; DNA: TGTGCCAGTAGTATAACCAGAAACAATGAGCAGTTCTTC; CDR3: CASSITRNNEQFF
J: TRBJ2-1; size: -; V: TRBV29-1; D: -; DNA: TGCAGCGTTTTGGGCAATCCCAATGAGCAGTTCTTC; CDR3: CSVLGNPNEQFF
J: TRBJ1-5; size: once; V: TRBV28; D: -; DNA: TGTGCCAGCATAAAGGGACTGACGTATAGCAATCAGCCCCAGCATTTT; CDR3: CASIKGLTYSNQPQHF
J: TRBJ1-5; size: once; V: TRBV2; D: -; DNA: TGTGCCAGCAGTGAAGGGAGGGTCGAGCAGCCCCAGCATTTT; CDR3: CASSEGRVEQPQHF
J: TRBJ2-7; size: -; V: TRBV2; D: -; DNA: TGTGCCAGCAGTGGACTAGTAGGCGAGCAGTACTTC; CDR3: CASSGLVGEQYF
J: TRBJ1-2; size: -; V: TRBV28; D: -; DNA: TGTGCCAGCAGTTCCCGGAGATATGGCTACACCTTC; CDR3: CASSSRRYGYTF
J: TRBJ2-3; size: few; V: TRBV7-3; D: -; DNA: TGTGCCAGCAGCTTCGCGGGCGGGAGCACAGATACGCAGTATTTT; CDR3: CASSFAGGSTDTQYF
J: TRBJ2-1; size: once; V: TRBV20-1; D: -; DNA: TGCAGCCTCCTCCGCAATGAGCAGTTCTTC; CDR3: CSLLRNEQFF
J: TRBJ2-7; size: -; V: TRBV27; D: -; DNA: TGTGCCAGCAGTTTAACCAGCTCCTACGAGCAGTACTTC; CDR3: CASSLTSSYEQYF
J: TRBJ2-1; size: -; V: TRBV11-1; D: -; DNA: TGTGCCAGCAGCTTTAGACTAATGTACAATGAGCAGTTCTTC; CDR3: CASSFRLMYNEQFF
J: TRBJ1-5; size: -; V: TRBV27; D: -; DNA: TGTGCCAGCACACCCTCACAGGGAATCGGTCAGCCCCAGCATTTT; CDR3: CASTPSQGIGQPQHF
J: TRBJ1-1; size: -; V: TRBV10-3; D: -; DNA: TGTGCCATCAGTGAGGGGGGGTTCGCTGAAGCTTTCTTT; CDR3: CAISEGGFAEAFF
J: TRBJ2-7; size: -; V: TRBV6-1; D: -; DNA: TGTGCCAGCAGACAGGGACCATACGAGCAGTACTTC; CDR3: CASRQGPYEQYF
J: TRBJ1-2; size: -; V: TRBV2; D: -; DNA: TGTGCCAGCAGTTCAACCAGACTCACCTTC; CDR3: CASSSTRLTF
J: TRBJ2-5; size: -; V: TRBV27; D: -; DNA: TGTGCCAGCAGTTTATCTAGGCGAGAGACCCAGTACTTC; CDR3: CASSLSRRETQYF
J: TRBJ2-2; size: -; V: TRBV6-6; D: -; DNA: TGTGCCAGCTCCAGCGGGAACACCGGGGAGCTGTTTTTT; CDR3: CASSSGNTGELFF
J: TRBJ2-5; size: -; V: TRBV15; D: -; DNA: TGTGCCACCAGCCTAGGGGCGGGCGGGGAAGAGACCCAGTACTTC; CDR3: CATSLGAGGEETQYF
J: TRBJ1-2; size: once; V: TRBV27; D: TRBD1; DNA: TGTGCCAGCAAAGGACAGGGGGCGGTCTATGGCTACACCTTC; CDR3: CASKGQGAVYGYTF
J: TRBJ2-1; size: -; V: TRBV7-6; D: TRBD2; DNA: TGTGCCAGCAGCTTGGGACTAGCGGGAGACAATGAGCAGTTCTTC; CDR3: CASSLGLAGDNEQFF
J: TRBJ2-5; size: -; V: TRBV10-3; D: -; DNA: TGTGCCATCAGTGACAGCCGAGAGACCCAGTACTTC; CDR3: CAISDSRETQYF
J: TRBJ2-2; size: -; V: TRBV18; D: TRBD2; DNA: TGTGCCAGCTCACCAGGGAGGGACACCGGGGAGCTGTTTTTT; CDR3: CASSPGRDTGELFF
J: TRBJ2-2; size: few; V: TRBV28; D: -; DNA: TGTGCCAGCCGCCCCCGAGGCCACACCGGGGAGCTGTTTTTT; CDR3: CASRPRGHTGELFF
J: TRBJ2-7; size: -; V: TRBV10-3; D: TRBD1; DNA: TGCGCCATCAGGGGGACAGGGGGCCCCTACGAGCAGTACTTC; CDR3: CAIRGTGGPYEQYF
J: TRBJ1-5; size: few; V: TRBV27; D: -; DNA: TGTGCCAGCAGTTTATCTGGTGATCAGCCCCAGCATTTT; CDR3: CASSLSGDQPQHF
J: TRBJ1-2; size: -; V: TRBV19; D: TRBD1; DNA: TGTGCCAGTACGGACAGGGGTTATGGCTACACCTTC; CDR3: CASTDRGYGYTF
J: TRBJ1-1; size: -; V: TRBV29-1; D: TRBD1; DNA: TGCAGCGTTGGCCCTACAGGGGCCACTGAAGCTTTCTTT; CDR3: CSVGPTGATEAFF
J: TRBJ2-7; size: -; V: TRBV28; D: TRBD2; DNA: TGTGCCAGCAGTTTACCGGGACTAGCGGGCCCCTACGAGCAGTACTTC; CDR3: CASSLPGLAGPYEQYF
J: TRBJ2-5; size: -; V: TRBV12-5; D: TRBD2; DNA: TGTGCTAGTGCCTCGGAGGGACTAGCGGGAGCCAAGACCCAGTACTTC; CDR3: CASASEGLAGAKTQYF
J: TRBJ2-1; size: -; V: TRBV7-2; D: TRBD2; DNA: TGTGCCAGCAGCCGGGGGGGGCTAGCGGATTACAATGAGCAGTTCTTC; CDR3: CASSRGGLADYNEQFF
J: TRBJ1-2; size: -; V: TRBV5-1; D: TRBD1; DNA: TGCGCCAGCAGCAGGCCGGACAGGGGCTATGGCTACACCTTC; CDR3: CASSRPDRGYGYTF
J: TRBJ2-5; size: -; V: TRBV25-1; D: -; DNA: TGTGCCAGCAGTGATACAAGGCTGGCGGAGACCCAGTACTTC; CDR3: CASSDTRLAETQYF
J: TRBJ2-7; size: -; V: TRBV27; D: TRBD2; DNA: TGTGCCAGCAGTTTATCGACGCGGGAGGTTGGCTACGAGCAGTACTTC; CDR3: CASSLSTREVGYEQYF
J: TRBJ2-1; size: -; V: TRBV5-1; D: -; DNA: TGCGCCAGCAGCTTGGGGGACGGATACAATGAGCAGTTCTTC; CDR3: CASSLGDGYNEQFF
J: TRBJ2-3; size: -; V: TRBV27; D: TRBD1; DNA: TGTGCCAGCAGTAAACCGTTCGGACAGGCCGGAGCAGATACGCAGTATTTT; CDR3: CASSKPFGQAGADTQYF
J: TRBJ2-1; size: -; V: TRBV19; D: TRBD2; DNA: TGTGCCAGTAGTATTCTAGCGGGAGGGCCGGCTGAGCAGTTCTTC; CDR3: CASSILAGGPAEQFF
J: TRBJ2-7; size: -; V: TRBV19; D: TRBD1; DNA: TGTGCCAGCGCCCGGGACAGGGGCTACGGGCAGTACTTC; CDR3: CASARDRGYGQYF
J: TRBJ2-4; size: -; V: TRBV28; D: -; DNA: TGTGCCAGCACCTTAAGAGCCGGGAGTGTCTCCAAAAACATTCAGTACTTC; CDR3: CASTLRAGSVSKNIQYF
J: TRBJ2-7; size: once; V: TRBV2; D: -; DNA: TGTGCCAGCAGAGACAAGTCGGGACCGGGCTACGAGCAGTACTTC; CDR3: CASRDKSGPGYEQYF
J: TRBJ1-1; size: -; V: TRBV30; D: -; DNA: TGTGCCTGGAGCGCTAAATGGGGGGGGACTGAAGCTTTCTTT; CDR3: CAWSAKWGGTEAFF
J: TRBJ2-1; size: -; V: TRBV4-2; D: TRBD2; DNA: TGTGCCAGCAGCCAAGACGGACGGGAGGGGAATGAGCAGTTCTTC; CDR3: CASSQDGREGNEQFF
J: TRBJ2-1; size: few; V: TRBV6-5; D: -; DNA: TGTGCCAGCAAACCGGGATTTCATTACAATGAGCAGTTCTTC; CDR3: CASKPGFHYNEQFF
J: TRBJ1-4; size: -; V: TRBV19; D: -; DNA: TGTGCCAGTAGTATTCAGTTTTTGGGGAAAAATGAAAAACTGTTTTTT; CDR3: CASSIQFLGKNEKLFF
J: TRBJ1-2; size: -; V: TRBV6-1; D: -; DNA: TGTGCCAGCAGTGAATACGGGGAGACGGGAGTTTATGGCTACACCTTC; CDR3: CASSEYGETGVYGYTF